Here is one TCR beta chain with its context. What it recognizes is unknown. TCR beta CDR3 regions were amplified from RNA. First-round RT-PCR with HTBI primers amplified the TCR CDR3 region. Each CDR3 protein gets one entry after TCRdb re-called the multiplex PCR reads with MiXCR. The sample has around 520,000 distinct CDR3 sequences, 14% seen once. The data belong to a study of T cells in Graves' hyperthyroidism and ophthalmopathy. The CDR3 is made up of 15 amino acids. Germline V gene sequence: CDR1 SGHTA, CDR2 FQGNSA. Trimming took 6 bases from V and 6 from J, leaving 18 bases between them. Study observations and caveats: Most thyroid clonotypes expanded above 0.001 were also detected in blood.

Sequencing used blood. The gene calls are TRBV7-2 and TRBJ1-5; weak D call: TRBD1 (5 bases). This receptor was obtained from a woman in her forties with Graves' hyperthyroidism. The DNA for the CDR3 is TGTGCCAGCAGTTCTCAGGGAGAGGGACGTCAGCCCCAGCATTTT. It encodes CASSSQGEGRQPQHF.